This T cell receptor beta chain was sequenced for a study of blood T cells in healthy people across ages. The germline V gene has CDR1 LGHNA and CDR2 YNFKEQ. The V gene end was trimmed by 3 bases and the J gene end by 9 bases; junction bases not matched to a gene: 7. There are 15 residues in the CDR3. Next came a second PCR, run for about 6 to 12 cycles, which used a sample-barcoded 5' primer along with a J-beta primer mix. TCRdb reprocessed the 5' RACE reads with MiXCR, giving one entry per CDR3 protein. The table shows about 1.8 million distinct CDR3 sequences, with roughly 49% occurring only once.

The rearrangement links TRBV4-2 to TRBJ2-1; 11 nucleotides align to TRBD2. Sequencing used blood. The sequence came from a woman in her thirties or forties in good health. The CDR3 here is CASSQLGLAESEQFF. CDR3 bases: TGTGCCAGCAGCCAGTTGGGACTAGCGGAGAGTGAGCAGTTCTTC.